These 17 T cell receptor beta chains were all obtained from the same sample, sequenced in a study of T cell clones after liver transplantation. Data came from immunoSEQ multiplex PCR; TCRdb stores just in-frame clones and leaves some out. The table has 65,000 to 85,000 clones, roughly 84% seen once. Here the sequenced sample was CD4+ T cells from blood, taken roughly 48 months after liver transplant. Source of these receptors: a human patient who received a liver transplant. The graft donor may have contributed some T cells.

This clone was observed a single time. The chain employs TRBV11-2 and TRBJ2-5; D is unclear. The CDR3 runs to 12 residues. The V gene's germline CDR1 is SGHAT and CDR2 FQNNGV. V was trimmed by 5 bases and J by 9 bases, leaving 13 bases between them. The CDR3 DNA reads TGTGCCAGCAGCCTAATCGATTTGGCCCAGTACTTC. Its translation is CASSLIDLAQYF.

The V gene is TRBV7-9, the J gene TRBJ2-1; tentatively, D is TRBD2 (5 bases). CDR1 is SEHNR, CDR2 FQNEAQ, per germline (reference sequence). The V gene lost 1 base and the J gene lost 0 bases, with 16 bases spanning the gap. CDR3 size: 18 residues. CDR3 region: CASSLGGRGMSSYNEQFF. CDR3 DNA sequence: TGTGCCAGCAGCTTAGGAGGCCGGGGAATGAGCTCCTACAATGAGCAGTTCTTC.

The gene calls are TRBV28 and TRBJ2-7; the match to TRBD2 covers 8 bases. CDR1 MDHEN and CDR2 SYDVKM come from the germline V gene. J gave up 0 bases and V 4 bases, and 8 bases lay outside the gene matches. CDR3 size: 16 residues. Here the CDR3 DNA reads TGTGCCAGCAGTTCTTCCGCAGGGACTAGCTCCTACGAGCAGTACTTC. It codes for CASSSSAGTSSYEQYF.

The chain employs TRBV6-5 and TRBJ2-7; D not certain. Germline CDR1 reads MNHEY; CDR2 reads SVGAGI. This CDR3 spans 13 amino acids. V was trimmed by 7 bases and J by 1 base, leaving 11 bases between them. CDR3 DNA: TGTGCCAGCACACGTTTGGGGTCCTACGAGCAGTACTTC. It yields the protein CASTRLGSYEQYF.

The V and J genes are TRBV6-4 and TRBJ2-1, with a possible D match to TRBD2 (5 bases). Per the germline V gene, CDR1 is MRHNA and CDR2 is SNTAGT. This CDR3 comprises 16 residues. The V end was cut by 4 bases, the J end by 2 bases, with 15 bases between. CDR3 coding DNA: TGTGCCAGCAGTGCCTTATCTAGCAGCACCTACAATGAGCAGTTCTTC. Translating it yields CASSALSSSTYNEQFF.

V usage is TRBV5-4 and J usage is TRBJ1-2, with D perhaps TRBD1 (5 bases). Germline values: CDR1 SGHNT, CDR2 YYREEE (reference sequence). V was pared by 0 bases and J by 7 bases, with 10 bases between. CDR3 size: 13 residues. In nucleotides, the CDR3 is TGTGCCAGCAGCTTGGAGCCGGGGCTTGGCTACACCTTC. Translation: CASSLEPGLGYTF.

J is TRBJ1-3 and V is TRBV18; TRBD1 matches 10 bases. The germline V gene has CDR1 KGHSH and CDR2 LQKENI. The CDR3 covers 15 residues. J lost 2 bases, V lost 6 bases, and 4 bases had no gene match. Here the CDR3 reads CASSLGQGAGNTIYF. The CDR3 DNA reads TGTGCCAGCTCCCTTGGACAGGGGGCTGGAAACACCATATATTTT.

The chain recombines TRBV27 with TRBJ1-4; D is unresolved. V was clipped by 3 bases and J by 8 bases, with 13 bases between them. The V gene's germline CDR1 is MNHEY and CDR2 SMNVEV (reference sequence). The CDR3 is 14 amino acids. CDR3 residues: CASSFRNLGEKLFF. The CDR3 nucleotides are TGTGCCAGCAGTTTCCGCAATCTCGGCGAAAAACTGTTTTTT.

The rearrangement links TRBV5-1 to TRBJ2-2; TRBD1 aligns across 8 bases. Germline trimming cut 5 bases from V and 3 bases from J; bases unmatched to any gene: 6. Germline-derived CDR1 and CDR2 are SGHRS and YFSETQ. The CDR3 consists of 15 residues. DNA for the CDR3: TGCGCCAGCAGGAAAGGACAGGGCGACACCGGGGAGCTGTTTTTT. It encodes CASRKGQGDTGELFF.

The chain has TRBV18 and TRBJ2-5; D is perhaps TRBD1 (5 bases). CDR3 size: 17 residues. Germline CDR1 is KGHSH and CDR2 is LQKENI. The V and J ends lost 0 bases and 1 base respectively, with 15 bases between them. Here the CDR3 reads CASSPPAWSQGQETQYF. DNA for the CDR3: TGTGCCAGCTCACCACCTGCTTGGTCGCAGGGCCAAGAGACCCAGTACTTC.

The J gene is TRBJ1-1, the V gene TRBV29-1; D not certain. CDR1 is SQVTM, CDR2 ANQGSEA, per germline. CDR3 size: 14 residues. V was pared by 4 bases and J by 0 bases, with 12 bases between. CDR3 nucleotides: TGCAGCGTTGGTGATGGGGAGGTGAACACTGAAGCTTTCTTT. Its translation is CSVGDGEVNTEAFF.

The CDR3 reads CASSPGTSGRDDNEQFF. The CDR3 region has the DNA TGTGCCAGCAGCCCCGGGACTAGCGGGAGGGACGACAATGAGCAGTTCTTC. This chain links TRBV5-4 with TRBJ2-1; 16 bases line up with TRBD2. The CDR3 extends over 17 amino acids. From germline, CDR1 is SGHNT and CDR2 YYREEE (reference sequence). Germline trimming cut 4 bases from V and 5 bases from J; bases unmatched to any gene: 6.

This chain connects TRBV9 to TRBJ1-2; D perhaps matches TRBD1 (5 bases). From germline, CDR1 is SGDLS and CDR2 YYNGEE. CDR3 length equals 13 residues. V shed 2 bases and J shed 8 bases, with 13 bases lying between them. In nucleotides, the CDR3 is TGTGCCAGCAGCGTTTCGGGGACGCGAGGCTACACCTTC. Its protein product is CASSVSGTRGYTF.

The chain uses TRBV5-1 and TRBJ1-4; perhaps TRBD1 as D (5 bases). The CDR3 extends over 13 amino acids. Deletions cut 3 bases from V and 8 bases from J, with 11 bases between. Per germline, CDR1 SGHRS and CDR2 YFSETQ. The DNA of the CDR3 is TGCGCCAGCAGCTCCGGGACCGCAGAAAAACTGTTTTTT. It encodes CASSSGTAEKLFF.

The genes are TRBV10-3 and TRBJ1-5; no firm D call. CDR1 ENHRY and CDR2 SYGVKD come from the germline V gene. V was shortened by 5 bases and J by 13 bases, with 21 bases between the two germline ends. The CDR3 has 14 residues. CDR3 region: CAISIDPTSLGQHF. CDR3 sequence (DNA): TGTGCCATCAGTATAGACCCGACAAGCCTGGGGCAGCATTTT.

This chain joins TRBV7-8 and TRBJ2-5; the D call may be TRBD1 or TRBD2 (5 bases each). CDR1 is SGHVS, CDR2 FQNEAQ, per germline. CDR3 length equals 13 residues. Trimming shortened V by 5 bases and J by 5 bases, and 12 bases separated the two germline ends. CDR3 nucleotide sequence: TGTGCCAGCAGCCGGGACGGCGGGGAGACCCAGTACTTC. It encodes CASSRDGGETQYF.

The table lists this clone with a count of one. This sequence joins TRBV29-1 and TRBJ2-5, with D maybe TRBD2 (7 bases). Germline-derived CDR1 and CDR2 are SQVTM and ANQGSEA. Deletions cut 0 bases from V and 0 bases from J, with 11 bases between. The CDR3 extends over 15 amino acids. CDR3 sequence: CSVEDGRGHQETQYF. CDR3 coding DNA: TGCAGCGTTGAAGATGGGCGGGGGCACCAAGAGACCCAGTACTTC. The variable domain in full, completed from reference TRBV29-1 and TRBJ2-5, reads SAVISQKPSRDICQRGTSLTIQCQVDSQVTMMFWYRQQPGQSLTLIATANQGSEATYESGFVIDKFPISRPNLTFSTLTVSNMSPEDSSIYLCSVEDGRGHQETQYFGPGTRLLVL.